These 26 T cell receptor beta chains were sequenced from one sample in a study of T cell clonality in common variable immunodeficiency. Produced via immunoSEQ multiplex PCR; TCRdb's table is partial and in-frame only. This sample has about 43,000 clones, each found more than once. Source material: peripheral blood mononuclear cells. These receptors originate from a person aged 18-70 years in good health.

This clone was recorded many times. The missing CDR3 end, 3 residues past where the read stops, is filled in from the germline J gene. This chain links TRBV5-1 with TRBJ1-6; 7 bases fit TRBD1. The CDR3 has 13 amino acids. Germline V CDR1 and CDR2: SGHRS, YFSETQ. After removal of 5 bases from V and 6 bases from J, the junction contained 2 bases not matched to a gene. CDR3 region: CASRRDSNSPLHF. CDR3 DNA, as far as it was read: TGCGCCAGCAGGAGGGACAGTAATTCACCC.

This clone was recorded at least ten times. CDR3 protein: CSAFSSGRAQNEQFF. The DNA read from the CDR3 is TGCAGTGCTTTCTCGAGCGGGAGGGCCCAAAATGAG. V gene TRBV20-1 combines with J gene TRBJ2-1; 10 bases are a match to TRBD2. Sequencing ends 3 residues short of the CDR3 end; the germline J gene provides the rest. The CDR3 loop spans 15 amino acids. V shed 5 bases and J 7 bases; nucleotides not matched to a gene: 11. Germline CDR1 is DFQATT and CDR2 is SNEGSKA (reference sequence).

This clone was found many times. CDR3 sequence: CASRGQTNTEAFF. The covered CDR3 bases are TGTGCCAGCAGGGGACAGACGAACACTGAA. The rearrangement joins TRBV11-2 to TRBJ1-1; 7 positions agree with TRBD1. Sequencing ends 3 residues short of the CDR3 end; the germline J gene provides the rest. The length of the CDR3 is 13 residues. Germline loops: CDR1 SGHAT, CDR2 FQNNGV. V lost 6 bases and J lost 1; bases outside the gene matches: 2.

There are many counts of this clone. The read terminates 3 residues before the CDR3 end, so the remaining end is supplied by the germline J gene. This chain uses TRBV19 with TRBJ2-7; TRBD1 is a possible D gene (6 bases). CDR3 length: 13 residues. V was shortened by 9 bases and J by 1 base, with 13 bases between the two germline ends. Per the germline V gene, CDR1 is LNHDA and CDR2 is SQIVND (reference sequence). CDR3 sequence: CASVGGQSYEQYF. CDR3 DNA (partial): TGTGCCAGCGTCGGAGGACAGTCCTACGAG.

Ten or more counts support this clone. The read is 3 residues too short to cover the CDR3 end, so that end is filled in from the germline J gene. The sample has other DNA sequences that encode this CDR3 too. The J gene is TRBJ2-7, the V gene TRBV11-2; D call uncertain. V lost 1 base to trimming and J lost 3 bases, with 4 bases between them. Looked up from germline, CDR1 is SGHAT and CDR2 is FQNNGV. There are 12 residues in the CDR3. The CDR3 spells CASSLALYEQYF. The CDR3 bases that were read are TGTGCCAGCAGCTTAGCCCTCTACGAG.

This clone came up many times. The read is 3 residues too short to cover the CDR3 end, so that end is filled in from the germline J gene. The chain has TRBV18 and TRBJ1-2; 8 bases map to TRBD1. Germline CDR1 and CDR2: KGHSH and LQKENI. V was pared by 3 bases and J by 6 bases, with 12 bases of the junction left unmatched. This CDR3 spans 16 amino acids. This chain's CDR3 is CASSPGVPGGANGYTF. The sequenced CDR3 bases are TGTGCCAGCTCACCGGGGGTCCCAGGGGGCGCGAATGGC.

This clone showed up many times. The missing CDR3 end, 3 residues past where the read stops, is filled in from the germline J gene. The V call is TRBV7-2, the J call TRBJ2-2; unclear D gene. Trimming cost V 2 bases and J 2 bases, with 6 bases left between them. CDR3 length equals 14 residues. In germline, CDR1 is SGHTA, CDR2 FQGNSA. Partial CDR3 DNA: TGTGCCAGCAGCTTAAACAGCAACACCGGGGAG. Its translation is CASSLNSNTGE. Given in full, the CDR3 is CASSLNSNTGELFF.

This clone appeared many times. The read terminates 3 residues ahead of where the CDR3 ends, so the germline J gene completes it. The rearrangement links TRBV19 to TRBJ1-1; weak D call: TRBD1 (5 bases). V shed 2 bases and J shed 5 bases, with 18 bases lying between them. The CDR3 runs 16 residues. Germline CDR1 reads LNHDA; CDR2 reads SQIVND (reference sequence). The CDR3 region is CASSIRLEQGRTEAFF. Partial CDR3 DNA: TGTGCCAGTAGTATAAGGTTGGAGCAGGGCAGGACTGAA.

Many counts were recorded for this clone. The read gets to within 3 residues of the CDR3 end, and the germline J gene fills in the rest. The V call is TRBV20-1, the J call TRBJ2-3; 11 bases line up with TRBD2. The CDR3 runs to 15 residues. The trim removed 4 bases at V and 1 base at J, leaving 4 bases unmatched. In germline, CDR1 is DFQATT, CDR2 SNEGSKA (reference sequence). CDR3 sequence reads: CSAKKGLAGTDTQYF. The CDR3 bases that were read are TGCAGTGCTAAAAAGGGACTAGCGGGCACAGATACG.

To note about this clone: The read is 3 residues too short to cover the CDR3 end, so that end is filled in from the germline J gene. The gene calls are TRBV6-2 or TRBV6-3 and TRBJ1-2; maybe TRBD1 (5 bases). This CDR3 is built from 11 residues. CDR1 is MNHEY and CDR2 is SVGEGT in the germline V gene. The chain's CDR3 is CASTQGYDYTF. Partial CDR3 DNA: TGTGCCAGCACGCAGGGTTACGAC.

Ten or more counts support this clone. The read falls 3 residues short of the CDR3 end, and the missing part is taken from the germline J gene. The gene calls are TRBV6-1 and TRBJ2-7; 9 bases match TRBD2. The CDR3 extends over 16 amino acids. J was trimmed by 0 bases and V by 1 base; bases with no gene match: 4. CDR1 MNHNS and CDR2 SASEGT come from the germline V gene. CDR3 residues: CASSEESGGSSYEQYF. The sequenced part of the CDR3 DNA is TGTGCCAGCAGTGAAGAAAGCGGGGGGAGCTCCTACGAG.

This clone has a count of ten or more. The read comes to an end 3 residues before the CDR3 does, leaving the germline J gene to fill in the end. V usage is TRBV20-1 and J usage is TRBJ2-1, with 9 nucleotides matching TRBD1. The CDR3 totals 15 residues. Germline loops: CDR1 DFQATT, CDR2 SNEGSKA (reference sequence). V lost 2 bases to trimming and J lost 7 bases; unmatched junction nucleotides: 9. CDR3 DNA (partial): TGCAGTGCTAGACCCCCGGGACAGGGTCTTAATGAG. Amino acids: CSARPPGQGLNE. The full-length CDR3 reads as CSARPPGQGLNEQFF.

Ten or more counts support this clone. The read is 3 residues too short to cover the CDR3 end, so that end is filled in from the germline J gene. The chain uses TRBV12-3 or TRBV12-4 and TRBJ2-5, with a weak D call TRBD2 (7 bases). The V end was cut by 8 bases, the J end by 5 bases, with 21 bases between. The CDR3 spans 15 residues. The CDR3 reads CASSTRRGLGETQYF. The DNA read from the CDR3 is TGTGCCAGCTCCACCCGGCGGGGGCTGGGGGAGACC.

This clone was observed many times. The covered CDR3 bases are TGCAGTGCTTATCATCAGGGGGCATATGAG. Protein product: CSAYHQGAYE. The entire CDR3 is CSAYHQGAYEQFF. The chain employs TRBV20-1 and TRBJ2-1; 8 nucleotides align to TRBD1. The read terminates 3 residues ahead of where the CDR3 ends, so the germline J gene completes it. V lost 5 bases, J lost 8 bases, and 8 bases stayed unmatched. This CDR3 spans 13 amino acids. CDR1 is DFQATT and CDR2 is SNEGSKA in the germline V gene (reference sequence).

This clone was recorded many times. The sequenced fragment ends 3 residues before the CDR3 boundary, so the rest is inferred from the germline J gene. The chain uses TRBV5-4 and TRBJ1-1; 8 bases are shared with TRBD1. Trimming cost V 4 bases and J 1 base; bases outside gene matches: 3. This CDR3 is built from 14 residues. Germline V gives CDR1 SGHNT, CDR2 YYREEE (reference sequence). Partial CDR3 DNA: TGTGCCAGCAGCACTGGACAGGGGAACACTGAA. It is translated as CASSTGQGNTE. The CDR3, in full, reads CASSTGQGNTEAFF. The full variable domain, in which reference TRBV5-4 and TRBJ1-1 provide the parts outside the CDR3, is ETGVTQSPTHLIKTRGQQVTLRCSSQSGHNTVSWYQQALGQGPQFIFQYYREEENGRGNFPPRFSGLQFPNYSSELNVNALELDDSALYLCASSTGQGNTEAFFGQGTRLTVV.

This clone showed up many times. The read ends 3 residues shy of where the CDR3 ends; the end is completed using the germline J gene. This sequence joins TRBV7-9 and TRBJ1-5; possibly TRBD1 for D (5 bases). The CDR3 spans 15 residues. V lost 1 base and J 0 bases, leaving 7 bases between the germline ends. CDR1 and CDR2 from the germline V gene are SEHNR and FQNEAQ (reference sequence). The CDR3 region is CASSLGDYSNQPQHF. The sequenced CDR3 bases are TGTGCCAGCAGCTTAGGGGACTATAGCAATCAGCCC. The full variable domain, in which reference TRBV7-9 and TRBJ1-5 provide the parts outside the CDR3, is DTGVSQNPRHKITKRGQNVTFRCDPISEHNRLYWYRQTLGQGPEFLTYFQNEAQLEKSRLLSDRFSAERPKGSFSTLEIQRTEQGDSAMYLCASSLGDYSNQPQHFGDGTRLSIL.

This clone was recorded at least ten times. The read falls 3 residues short of the CDR3 end, and the missing part is taken from the germline J gene. The chain carries TRBV5-4 and TRBJ2-7; 8 bases align to TRBD2. CDR1 and CDR2 (germline): SGHNT, YYREEE (reference sequence). CDR3 size: 14 residues. Trimming removed 4 bases from V and 0 bases from J; junction bases left unmatched: 3. The sequenced CDR3 bases are TGTGCCAGCAGCCCGGGGACTAGCTCCTACGAG. Translating gives CASSPGTSSYE. The CDR3 as a whole reads CASSPGTSSYEQYF. Full variable domain (remainder filled in from reference TRBV5-4 and TRBJ2-7): ETGVTQSPTHLIKTRGQQVTLRCSSQSGHNTVSWYQQALGQGPQFIFQYYREEENGRGNFPPRFSGLQFPNYSSELNVNALELDDSALYLCASSPGTSSYEQYFGPGTRLTVT.

This clone was seen at least ten times. One end of the junction varies from germline; a read error may be responsible. The CDR3 is cut off 3 residues early in the read; its end comes from the germline J gene. This chain links TRBV4-2 with TRBJ1-2, with D possibly matching TRBD1 (6 bases). The CDR3 loop spans 13 amino acids. Looked up from germline, CDR1 is LGHNA and CDR2 is YNFKEQ. CDR3: CASSPGGGLGYTF. The sequenced CDR3 bases are TGCGCCAGCAGTCCTGGGGGGGGCTTGGGC.

This clone was detected ten times or more. The junction shows a germline mismatch at one end, possibly a read error. With the read ending 3 residues before the CDR3 end, the germline J gene is used to fill in that end. The rearrangement joins TRBV4-2 to TRBJ1-4; D is ambiguous. The CDR3 runs 13 residues. Germline V gene lookup returns CDR1 LGHNA and CDR2 YNFKEQ. The DNA read from the CDR3 is TGCGCCAGCAGCCAAGTACGCGGGGAAAAA. Translation gives CASSQVRGEK. The whole CDR3 sequence reads CASSQVRGEKLFF.

The sample holds many counts of this clone. The read ends 3 residues before the CDR3 terminus; that terminus is restored from the germline J gene. This chain uses TRBV3-1 (or the pseudogene TRBV3-2) with TRBJ2-1; TRBD1 might be the D (6 bases). The V gene lost 3 bases and the J gene lost 7 bases, with 19 bases spanning the gap. Germline loops: CDR1 LGHDT, CDR2 YNNKEL (reference sequence). The CDR3 covers 16 residues. The CDR3 sequence is CASSHHTGLLENEQFF. CDR3 DNA (partial): TGTGCCAGCAGCCATCACACAGGGCTCCTTGAAAATGAG.

This clone was picked up many times. The read gets to within 3 residues of the CDR3 end, and the germline J gene fills in the rest. The chain uses TRBV6-4 and TRBJ1-1; 9 bases agree with TRBD1. From germline, CDR1 is MRHNA and CDR2 SNTAGT. The V and J ends lost 3 bases and 1 base, in that order; junction bases with no gene match: 3. The CDR3 runs 15 residues. The part of the CDR3 DNA that was read is TGTGCCAGCAGTGAAACGGGACAGGGGAACACTGAA. It is translated as CASSETGQGNTE. The full-length CDR3 reads as CASSETGQGNTEAFF.

Many counts were recorded for this clone. The CDR3 DNA, read in part, is TGTGCCAGCTCTGGACTAGGGGGTACCGGGGAG. Translated, it gives CASSGLGGTGE. The whole CDR3 sequence is CASSGLGGTGELFF. The V and J genes are TRBV2 and TRBJ2-2; D might be TRBD2 (7 bases). Read sequence stops 3 residues before the CDR3 end, and the germline J gene provides the missing end. Trimming stripped 8 bases from V and 5 bases from J, with 15 bases between. The CDR3 has 14 residues. Germline V gene data show CDR1 as SNHLY and CDR2 as FYNNEI.

This clone was found many times. One end of the junction varies from germline; a read error may be responsible. The CDR3 end is not reached by the read, which stops 3 residues before it; the germline J gene fills it in. The genes are TRBV4-2 and TRBJ2-3; weak D call: TRBD1 (7 bases). The CDR3 runs 18 residues. Germline V gene data show CDR1 as LGHNA and CDR2 as YNFKEQ. The CDR3 is CASSQDYRRGQGTDTQYF. The covered CDR3 bases are TGCGCCAGCAGCCAAGATTATAGGAGGGGGCAGGGAACAGATACG.

This clone was recorded many times. Read data end 3 residues before the CDR3 end; the end is taken from the germline J gene. The chain carries TRBV5-4 and TRBJ1-2, with D unresolved. V was pared by 4 bases and J by 4 bases, with 14 bases between. The CDR3 runs to 14 residues. Germline CDR1 reads SGHNT; CDR2 reads YYREEE (reference sequence). CDR3 sequence reads: CASSRPGEGYGYTF. Partial CDR3 DNA: TGTGCCAGCAGCCGCCCAGGCGAGGGCTATGGC.

This clone was recorded at least ten times. One end of the junction does not line up with germline, which may come from a read error. The read terminates 3 residues before the CDR3 end, so the remaining end is supplied by the germline J gene. The chain has TRBV4-2 and TRBJ2-7; TRBD1 is a possible D gene (5 bases). The CDR3 has 14 residues. Per germline, CDR1 LGHNA and CDR2 YNFKEQ. CDR3 residues: CASSPTASSYEQYF. The CDR3 DNA, read in part, is TGCGCCAGCAGCCCGACAGCCTCCTCCTACGAG.

This clone was observed many times. Read sequence stops 3 residues before the CDR3 end, and the germline J gene provides the missing end. The chain links TRBV7-6 to TRBJ2-3; 11 positions match TRBD2. V was pared by 4 bases and J by 4 bases, with 7 bases of the junction left unmatched. The CDR3 length is 16 residues. CDR1 SGHVS and CDR2 FNYEAQ come from the germline V gene. The CDR3 region is CASSSPTSGSADTQYF. Incomplete CDR3 DNA: TGTGCCAGCAGCTCCCCCACTAGCGGGAGTGCAGATACG.